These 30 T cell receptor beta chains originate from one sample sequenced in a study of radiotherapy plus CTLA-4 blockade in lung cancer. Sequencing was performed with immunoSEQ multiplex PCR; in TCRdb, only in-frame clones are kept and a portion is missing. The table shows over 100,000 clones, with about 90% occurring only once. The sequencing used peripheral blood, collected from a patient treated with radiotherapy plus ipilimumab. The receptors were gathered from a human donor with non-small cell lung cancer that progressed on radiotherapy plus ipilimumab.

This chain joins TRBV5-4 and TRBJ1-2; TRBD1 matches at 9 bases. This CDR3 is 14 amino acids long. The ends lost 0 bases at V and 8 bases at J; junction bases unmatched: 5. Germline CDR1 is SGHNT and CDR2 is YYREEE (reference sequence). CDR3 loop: CASSLAGQGQGYTF. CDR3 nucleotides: TGTGCCAGCAGCTTGGCGGGACAGGGTCAGGGCTACACCTTC.

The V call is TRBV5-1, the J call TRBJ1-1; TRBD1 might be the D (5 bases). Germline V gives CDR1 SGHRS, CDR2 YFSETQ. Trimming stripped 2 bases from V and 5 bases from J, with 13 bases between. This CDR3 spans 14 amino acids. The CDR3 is CASSFQGLLTEAFF. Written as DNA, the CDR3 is TGCGCCAGCAGCTTCCAGGGACTTTTGACTGAAGCTTTCTTT.

CDR3 region: CASSLAGTGPTGQYF. CDR3 coding DNA: TGTGCCAGCAGCTTAGCCGGGACAGGGCCCACAGGGCAGTACTTC. This sequence joins TRBV7-9 and TRBJ2-7; 9 bases are shared with TRBD1. This CDR3 comprises 15 residues. Germline values: CDR1 SEHNR, CDR2 FQNEAQ (reference sequence). J was trimmed by 9 bases and V by 0 bases; bases with no gene match: 9. The whole variable domain, remainder taken from reference TRBV7-9 and TRBJ2-7, is DTGVSQNPRHKITKRGQNVTFRCDPISEHNRLYWYRQTLGQGPEFLTYFQNEAQLEKSRLLSDRFSAERPKGSFSTLEIQRTEQGDSAMYLCASSLAGTGPTGQYFGPGTRLTVT.

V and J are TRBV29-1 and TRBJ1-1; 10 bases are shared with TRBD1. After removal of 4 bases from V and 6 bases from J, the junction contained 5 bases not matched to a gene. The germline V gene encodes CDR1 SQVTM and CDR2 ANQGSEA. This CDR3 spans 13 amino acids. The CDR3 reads CSVVRQGAAEAFF. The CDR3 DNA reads TGCAGCGTTGTCAGACAGGGGGCCGCTGAAGCTTTCTTT.

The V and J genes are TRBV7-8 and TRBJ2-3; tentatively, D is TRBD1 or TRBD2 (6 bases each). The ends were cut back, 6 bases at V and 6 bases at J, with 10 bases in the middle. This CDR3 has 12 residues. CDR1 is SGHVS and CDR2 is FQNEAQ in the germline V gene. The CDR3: CASREGHDTQYF. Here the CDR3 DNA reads TGTGCCAGCAGGGAGGGACACGATACGCAGTATTTT.

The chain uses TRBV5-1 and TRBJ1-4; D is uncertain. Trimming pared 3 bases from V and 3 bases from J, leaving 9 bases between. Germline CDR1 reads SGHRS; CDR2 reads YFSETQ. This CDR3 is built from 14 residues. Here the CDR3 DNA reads TGCGCCAGCAGCTACGGAGCGGCTAATGAAAAACTGTTTTTT. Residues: CASSYGAANEKLFF.

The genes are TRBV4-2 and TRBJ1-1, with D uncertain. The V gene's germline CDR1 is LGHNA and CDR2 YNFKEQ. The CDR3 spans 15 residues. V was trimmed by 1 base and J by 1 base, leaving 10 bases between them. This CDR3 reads CASSQAGVQNTEAFF. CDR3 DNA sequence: TGTGCCAGCAGCCAAGCCGGAGTCCAGAACACTGAAGCTTTCTTT.

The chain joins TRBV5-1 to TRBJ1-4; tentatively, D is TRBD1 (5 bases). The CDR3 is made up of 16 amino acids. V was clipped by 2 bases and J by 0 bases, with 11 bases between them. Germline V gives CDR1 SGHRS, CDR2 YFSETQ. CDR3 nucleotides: TGCGCCAGCAGCTTCGGGGGTTCCGCAACTAATGAAAAACTGTTTTTT. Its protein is CASSFGGSATNEKLFF.

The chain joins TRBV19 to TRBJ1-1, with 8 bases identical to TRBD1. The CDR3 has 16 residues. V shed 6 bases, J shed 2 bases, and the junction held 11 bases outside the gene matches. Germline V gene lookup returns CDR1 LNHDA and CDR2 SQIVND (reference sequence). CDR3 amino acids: CASRQGDRTINTEAFF. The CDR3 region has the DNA TGTGCCAGTAGGCAGGGGGACAGGACCATCAACACTGAAGCTTTCTTT.

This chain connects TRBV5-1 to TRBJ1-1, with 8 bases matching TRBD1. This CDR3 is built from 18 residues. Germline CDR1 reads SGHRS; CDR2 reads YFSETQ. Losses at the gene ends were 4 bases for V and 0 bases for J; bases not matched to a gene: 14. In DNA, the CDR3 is TGCGCCAGCAGCCCGACCTCCGGGACAGGCAATTTGAACACTGAAGCTTTCTTT. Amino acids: CASSPTSGTGNLNTEAFF.

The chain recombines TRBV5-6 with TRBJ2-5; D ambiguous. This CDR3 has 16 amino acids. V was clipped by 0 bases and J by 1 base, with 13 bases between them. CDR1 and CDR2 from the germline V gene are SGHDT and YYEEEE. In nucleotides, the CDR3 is TGTGCCAGCAGCTTGGGTCGTGGCAAGCCCCAAGAGACCCAGTACTTC. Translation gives CASSLGRGKPQETQYF.

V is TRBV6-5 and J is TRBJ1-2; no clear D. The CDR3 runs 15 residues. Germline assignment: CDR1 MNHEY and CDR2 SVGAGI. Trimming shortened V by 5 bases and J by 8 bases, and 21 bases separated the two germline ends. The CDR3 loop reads CASSAVKYLTKGYTF. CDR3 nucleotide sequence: TGTGCCAGCAGTGCGGTGAAGTACCTCACGAAGGGCTACACCTTC.

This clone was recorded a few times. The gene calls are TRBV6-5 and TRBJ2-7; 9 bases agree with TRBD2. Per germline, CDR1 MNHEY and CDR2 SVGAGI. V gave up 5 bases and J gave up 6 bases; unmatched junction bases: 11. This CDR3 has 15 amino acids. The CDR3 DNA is TGTGCCAGCAGTACCGGACTAGCGAGAACCTCCGAGCAGTACTTC. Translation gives CASSTGLARTSEQYF.

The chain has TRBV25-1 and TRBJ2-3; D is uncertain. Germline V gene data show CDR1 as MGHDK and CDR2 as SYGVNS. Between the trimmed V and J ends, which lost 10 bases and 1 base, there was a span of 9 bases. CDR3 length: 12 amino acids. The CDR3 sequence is CATAAGTDTQYF. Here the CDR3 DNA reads TGTGCCACCGCAGCTGGCACAGATACGCAGTATTTT.

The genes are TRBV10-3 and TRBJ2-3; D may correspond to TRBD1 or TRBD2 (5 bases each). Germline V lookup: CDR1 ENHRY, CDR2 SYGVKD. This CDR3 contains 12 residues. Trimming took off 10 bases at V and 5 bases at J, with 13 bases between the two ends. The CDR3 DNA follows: TGTGCCACCGCTCCTGGGGGAGATACGCAGTATTTT. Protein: CATAPGGDTQYF.

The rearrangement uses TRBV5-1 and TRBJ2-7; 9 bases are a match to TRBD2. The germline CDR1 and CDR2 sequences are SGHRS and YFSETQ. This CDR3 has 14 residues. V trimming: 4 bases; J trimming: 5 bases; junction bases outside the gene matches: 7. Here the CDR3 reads CASSAGLAMNEQYF. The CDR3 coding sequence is TGCGCCAGCAGCGCGGGACTAGCCATGAACGAGCAGTACTTC. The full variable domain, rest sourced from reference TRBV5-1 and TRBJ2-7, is KAGVTQTPRYLIKTRGQQVTLSCSPISGHRSVSWYQQTPGQGLQFLFEYFSETQRNKGNFPGRFSGRQFSNSRSEMNVSTLELGDSALYLCASSAGLAMNEQYFGPGTRLTVT.

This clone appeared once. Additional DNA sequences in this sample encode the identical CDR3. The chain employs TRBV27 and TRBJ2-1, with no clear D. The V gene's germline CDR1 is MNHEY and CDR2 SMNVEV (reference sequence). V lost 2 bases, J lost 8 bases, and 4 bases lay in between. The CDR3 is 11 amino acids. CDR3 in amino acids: CASSLGHEQFF. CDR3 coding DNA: TGTGCCAGCAGTTTAGGACATGAGCAGTTCTTC.

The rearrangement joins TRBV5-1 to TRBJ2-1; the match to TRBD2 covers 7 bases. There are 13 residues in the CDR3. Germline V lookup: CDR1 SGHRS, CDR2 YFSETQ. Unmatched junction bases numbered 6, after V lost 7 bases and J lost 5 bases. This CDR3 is CASLAGGDNEQFF. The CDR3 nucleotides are TGCGCCAGCTTAGCGGGTGGAGACAATGAGCAGTTCTTC.

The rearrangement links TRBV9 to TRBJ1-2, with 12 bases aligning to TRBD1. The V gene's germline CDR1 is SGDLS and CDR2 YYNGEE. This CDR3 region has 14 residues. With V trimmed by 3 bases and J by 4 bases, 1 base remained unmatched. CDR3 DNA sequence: TGTGCCAGCAGCGCGGGACAGGGGGCCTATGGCTACACCTTC. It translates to CASSAGQGAYGYTF. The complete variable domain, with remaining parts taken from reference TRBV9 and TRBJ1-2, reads DSGVTQTPKHLITATGQRVTLRCSPRSGDLSVYWYQQSLDQGLQFLIQYYNGEERAKGNILERFSAQQFPDLHSELNLSSLELGDSALYFCASSAGQGAYGYTFGSGTRLTVV.

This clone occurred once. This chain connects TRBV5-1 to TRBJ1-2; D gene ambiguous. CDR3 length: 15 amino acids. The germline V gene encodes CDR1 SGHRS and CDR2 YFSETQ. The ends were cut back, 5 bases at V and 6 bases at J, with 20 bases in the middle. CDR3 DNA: TGCGCCAGCAGGCAGGCGCTGCGGTTAGAGGATGGCTACACCTTC. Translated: CASRQALRLEDGYTF.

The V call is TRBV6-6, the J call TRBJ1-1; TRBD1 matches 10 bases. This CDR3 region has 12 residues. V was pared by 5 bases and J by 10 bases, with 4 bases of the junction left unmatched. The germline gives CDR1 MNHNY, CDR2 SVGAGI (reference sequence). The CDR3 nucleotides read TGTGCCAGCAGTCCGGACAGGGGGTCAGCTTTCTTT. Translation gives CASSPDRGSAFF.

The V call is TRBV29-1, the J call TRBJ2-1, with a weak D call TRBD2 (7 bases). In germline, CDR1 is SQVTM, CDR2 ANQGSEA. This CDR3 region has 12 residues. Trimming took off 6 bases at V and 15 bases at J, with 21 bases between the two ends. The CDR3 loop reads CSVDGGDTWPFF. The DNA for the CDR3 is TGCAGCGTGGATGGGGGGGACACATGGCCGTTCTTC.

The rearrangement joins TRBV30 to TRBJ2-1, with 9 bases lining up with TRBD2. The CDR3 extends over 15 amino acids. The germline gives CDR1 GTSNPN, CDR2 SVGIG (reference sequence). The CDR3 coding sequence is TGTGCGTGGGCTAGCGGGAATCGGTGGGGCAATGAGCAGTTCTTC. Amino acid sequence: CAWASGNRWGNEQFF.

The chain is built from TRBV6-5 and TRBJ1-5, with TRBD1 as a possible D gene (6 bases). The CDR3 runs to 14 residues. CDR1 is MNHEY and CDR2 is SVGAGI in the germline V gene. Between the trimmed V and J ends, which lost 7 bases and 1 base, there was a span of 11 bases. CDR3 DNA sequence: TGTGCCAGCAACAGGGATGGGAGCAATCAGCCCCAGCATTTT. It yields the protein CASNRDGSNQPQHF.

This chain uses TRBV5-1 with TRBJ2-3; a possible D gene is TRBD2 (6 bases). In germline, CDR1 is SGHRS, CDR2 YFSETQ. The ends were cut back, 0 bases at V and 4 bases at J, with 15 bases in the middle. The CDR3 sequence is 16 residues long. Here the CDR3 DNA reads TGCGCCAGCAGCTTGGTTCCTCGGGAGTTAGCAGATACGCAGTATTTT. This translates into CASSLVPRELADTQYF.

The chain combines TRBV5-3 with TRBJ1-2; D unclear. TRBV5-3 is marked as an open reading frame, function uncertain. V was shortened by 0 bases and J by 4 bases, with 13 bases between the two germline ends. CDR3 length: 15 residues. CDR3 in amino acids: CARSLDGDPSYGYTF. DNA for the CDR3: TGTGCCAGAAGCTTGGACGGCGACCCTTCCTATGGCTACACCTTC.

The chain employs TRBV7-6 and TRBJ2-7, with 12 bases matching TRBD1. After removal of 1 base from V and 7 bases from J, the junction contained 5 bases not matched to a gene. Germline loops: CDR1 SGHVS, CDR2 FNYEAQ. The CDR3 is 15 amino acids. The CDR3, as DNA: TGTGCCAGCAGCTTAGTCCGGGACAGGGGGCATGAGCAGTACTTC. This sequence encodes CASSLVRDRGHEQYF.

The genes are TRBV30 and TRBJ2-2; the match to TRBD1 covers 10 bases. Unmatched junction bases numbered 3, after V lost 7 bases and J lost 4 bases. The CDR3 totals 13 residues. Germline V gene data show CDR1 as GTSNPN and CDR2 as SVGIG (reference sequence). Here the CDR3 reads CASGTGVTGELFF. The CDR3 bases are TGTGCCTCCGGGACAGGGGTCACCGGGGAGCTGTTTTTT.

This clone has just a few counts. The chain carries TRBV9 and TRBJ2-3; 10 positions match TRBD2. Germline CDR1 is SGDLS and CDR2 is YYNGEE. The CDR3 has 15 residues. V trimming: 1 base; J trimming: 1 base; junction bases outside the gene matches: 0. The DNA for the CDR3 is TGTGCCAGCAGCGTAACTAGCGGGGGCACAGATACGCAGTATTTT. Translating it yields CASSVTSGGTDTQYF.

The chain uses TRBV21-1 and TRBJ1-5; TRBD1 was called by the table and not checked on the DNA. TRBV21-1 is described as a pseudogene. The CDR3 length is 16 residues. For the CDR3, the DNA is TGTGCCAGCAGAAAACGGACAGGGGGAGGCAATCAGCCCCAGCATTTT. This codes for CASRKRTGGGNQPQHF.